This passage covers 12 T cell receptor beta chains from one sample sequenced in a study of cytomegalovirus exposure and HLA in healthy donors. PCR used 60 Vbeta primers and 13 Jbeta primers. The repertoire was sequenced with immunoSEQ multiplex PCR; TCRdb's copy has only in-frame clones and lacks some. The sample consists of 95,000 to 100,000 clones, approximately 71% of them appearing once. Sequenced material: PBMCs. The receptors originated from a female donor in good health and CMV-seronegative.

This clone has only a few counts. V gene TRBV10-1 combines with J gene TRBJ2-5; 9 nucleotides line up with TRBD1. V lost 0 bases and J lost 4; bases outside the gene matches: 3. Germline lookup yields CDR1 WNHNN and CDR2 SYGVQD (reference sequence). The CDR3 loop spans 15 amino acids. The CDR3 loop is CASSESTGGLETQYF. The DNA for the CDR3 is TGCGCCAGCAGTGAGTCGACAGGGGGTTTAGAGACCCAGTACTTC.

The chain couples TRBV5-8 to TRBJ1-1; 8 bases match TRBD1. Germline V gene data show CDR1 as SGHTS and CDR2 as YDEGEE. The trim removed 0 bases at V and 10 bases at J, leaving 5 bases unmatched. This CDR3 comprises 13 residues. CDR3 sequence: CASSLGDDRGAFF. CDR3 DNA: TGTGCCAGCAGCTTGGGGGATGACAGGGGAGCTTTCTTT.

The chain joins TRBV7-6 to TRBJ2-1; weak D call: TRBD2 (6 bases). Trimming left V 4 bases short and J 2 bases short, with 12 bases between. Germline lookup yields CDR1 SGHVS and CDR2 FNYEAQ. The length of the CDR3 is 15 residues. DNA for the CDR3: TGTGCCAGCAGCTCGGTAGCGGTCGCCTACAATGAGCAGTTCTTC. It encodes CASSSVAVAYNEQFF.

The chain joins TRBV7-3 to TRBJ2-1; 8 nucleotides align to TRBD2. Germline V lookup: CDR1 SGHTA, CDR2 FQGTGA. Trimming removed 5 bases from V and 9 bases from J; junction bases left unmatched: 15. The CDR3 length is 16 residues. CDR3 in amino acids: CASSRPGERGTGEQFF. For the CDR3, the DNA is TGTGCCAGCAGCCGCCCGGGGGAGCGGGGGACGGGTGAGCAGTTCTTC.

The chain links TRBV5-4 to TRBJ2-7, with D tentatively TRBD1 (6 bases). Germline lookup yields CDR1 SGHNT and CDR2 YYREEE (reference sequence). The CDR3 runs 14 residues. Trimming stripped 5 bases from V and 0 bases from J, with 12 bases between. Here the CDR3 reads CASSNPGDSYEQYF. The DNA of the CDR3 is TGTGCCAGCAGTAACCCAGGGGACTCCTACGAGCAGTACTTC.

This clone has just a few counts. The rearrangement uses TRBV9 and TRBJ1-1; D is unclear. This CDR3 has 19 amino acids. CDR1 and CDR2 (germline): SGDLS, YYNGEE. Trimming removed 0 bases at V and 0 bases at J, with 21 bases between. In nucleotides, the CDR3 is TGTGCCAGCAGCGTAGCGGGAGGAGGGTCCGAACCACTGAACACTGAAGCTTTCTTT. Its translation: CASSVAGGGSEPLNTEAFF.

V is TRBV10-1 and J is TRBJ1-3, with D uncertain. Germline CDR1 is WNHNN and CDR2 is SYGVQD (reference sequence). Deletions cut 2 bases from V and 0 bases from J, with 8 bases between. The CDR3 consists of 15 residues. DNA for the CDR3: TGCGCCAGCAGTGAGACGAGAACCTCTGGAAACACCATATATTTT. This translates into CASSETRTSGNTIYF.

This clone was seen more than once but under ten times. The chain joins TRBV7-2 to TRBJ2-3; D may be TRBD1 (5 bases). Trimming removed 2 bases at V and 6 bases at J, with 15 bases between. The CDR3 is 15 residues long. The germline CDR1 and CDR2 sequences are SGHTA and FQGNSA. DNA for the CDR3: TGTGCCAGCAGCTTACAGGGAACCAAGAAGGATACGCAGTATTTT. It is translated as CASSLQGTKKDTQYF.

This chain uses TRBV11-2 with TRBJ2-3; 7 positions match TRBD2. The CDR3 length is 16 residues. CDR1 and CDR2 (germline): SGHAT, FQNNGV. V lost 5 bases, J lost 1 base, and 9 bases stayed unmatched. DNA of the CDR3: TGTGCCAGCAGCGGCCCGAGCGGGGTCCGCACAGATACGCAGTATTTT. Translating it yields CASSGPSGVRTDTQYF.

The chain combines TRBV4-2 with TRBJ2-1; 8 nucleotides match TRBD1. Germline V gene lookup returns CDR1 LGHNA and CDR2 YNFKEQ. V shed 2 bases and J 6 bases; nucleotides not matched to a gene: 9. The CDR3 contains 16 residues. The CDR3 here is CASSQPDRGQRNEQFF. CDR3 DNA: TGTGCCAGCAGCCAACCCGACAGGGGACAACGCAATGAGCAGTTCTTC.

The chain joins TRBV4-2 to TRBJ1-3, with a possible D match to TRBD1 (6 bases). CDR3 length equals 17 residues. The ends were cut back, 0 bases at V and 7 bases at J, with 19 bases in the middle. Germline V CDR1 and CDR2: LGHNA, YNFKEQ. The CDR3, as DNA: TGTGCCAGCAGCCAAGAAGATAGGGGGTCCCCTAGGAACACCATATATTTT. This sequence encodes CASSQEDRGSPRNTIYF.

The rearrangement uses TRBV6-5 and TRBJ1-2, with D tentatively TRBD1 (6 bases). This CDR3 is built from 15 residues. The V gene lost 2 bases and the J gene lost 4 bases, with 14 bases spanning the gap. Germline CDR1 and CDR2: MNHEY and SVGAGI. The CDR3 is CASSYDTDSVYGYTF. CDR3 nucleotides: TGTGCCAGCAGTTACGATACGGACAGTGTCTATGGCTACACCTTC.